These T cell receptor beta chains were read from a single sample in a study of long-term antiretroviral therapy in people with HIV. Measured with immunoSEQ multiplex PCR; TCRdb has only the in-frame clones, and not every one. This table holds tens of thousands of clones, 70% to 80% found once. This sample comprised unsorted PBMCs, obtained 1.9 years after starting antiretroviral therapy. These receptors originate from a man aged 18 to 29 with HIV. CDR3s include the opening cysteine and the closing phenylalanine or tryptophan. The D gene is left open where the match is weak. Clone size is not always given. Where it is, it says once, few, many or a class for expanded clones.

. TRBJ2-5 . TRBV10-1 TGCGCCAGCAGCCCGGGACGGCAAGAGACCCAGTACTTC CASSPGRQETQYF
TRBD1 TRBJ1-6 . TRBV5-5 TGTGCCAGCAGCTTGGTTGCCCGGGACAGCAATTCACCCCTCCACTTT CASSLVARDSNSPLHF
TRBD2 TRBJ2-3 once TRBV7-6 TGTGCCAGCAGCTTAGGTCCGGGGGGAGCAGATACGCAGTATTTT CASSLGPGGADTQYF
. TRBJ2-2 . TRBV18 TGTGCCAGCTCCCCACAGGGCGTTTTGAACACCGGGGAGCTGTTTTTT CASSPQGVLNTGELFF
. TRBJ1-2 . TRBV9 TGTGCCAGCAGCGTCGAAAGACAGGCCTCCTATGGCTACACCTTC CASSVERQASYGYTF
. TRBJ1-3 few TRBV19 TGTGCCAGTAGAGAAGGACGTAACTCTGGAAACACCATATATTTT CASREGRNSGNTIYF
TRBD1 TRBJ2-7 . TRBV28 TGTGCCAGCAGTTTGGGACAGGGGACTACCTACGAGCAGTACTTC CASSLGQGTTYEQYF
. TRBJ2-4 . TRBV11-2 TGTGCCAGCAGCTTAGATCGAGGAAAGTGGTACTTC CASSLDRGKWYF
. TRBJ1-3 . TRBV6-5 TGTGCCAGCAGGAACAGGGTGTCTGGAAACACCATATATTTT CASRNRVSGNTIYF
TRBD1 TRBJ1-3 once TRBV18 TGTGCCAGCTCACCGCGGACAGGGGATGGAAACACCATATATTTT CASSPRTGDGNTIYF
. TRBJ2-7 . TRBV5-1 TGCGCCAGCAGCTTGACTAGCCGATACGAGCAGTACTTC CASSLTSRYEQYF
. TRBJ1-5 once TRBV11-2 TGTGCCAGCAGCTCGGACGGGTGGGGCCAGCCCCAGCATTTT CASSSDGWGQPQHF
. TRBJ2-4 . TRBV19 TGTGCCAGTAGTAACTGGGGCTATGCCAAAAACATTCAGTACTTC CASSNWGYAKNIQYF
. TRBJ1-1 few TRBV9 TGTGCCAGCAGCGGCTTTCAGAACACTGAAGCTTTCTTT CASSGFQNTEAFF
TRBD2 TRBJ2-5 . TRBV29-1 TGCAGCGCCCTAGCGGGGGGATTCGAGACCCAGTACTTC CSALAGGFETQYF
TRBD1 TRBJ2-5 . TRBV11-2 TGTGCCAGCAGCCGGGGACAGCAAGAGACCCAGTACTTC CASSRGQQETQYF
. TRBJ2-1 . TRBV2 TGTGCCAGCACCTCTCGGGGGACGCCGGCGGTCGATGAGCAGTTCTTC CASTSRGTPAVDEQFF
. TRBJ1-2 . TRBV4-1 TGCGCCAGCAGCCCCGCCCCCCGGGACAACCATGGCTACACCTTC CASSPAPRDNHGYTF
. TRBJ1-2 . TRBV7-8 TGTGCCAGCAGCTTAGCGCTGGGTGATTGGAGCGGCTACACCTTC CASSLALGDWSGYTF
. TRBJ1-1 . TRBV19 TGTGCCAGTAGTAGGTTGGCAGAAGCTTTCTTT CASSRLAEAFF
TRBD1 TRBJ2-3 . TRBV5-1 TGCGCCAGCAGCGGAGCGACAGGGGTTATAGATACGCAGTATTTT CASSGATGVIDTQYF
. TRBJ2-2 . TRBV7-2 TGTGCCAGCAGCTCCGTCGCGAACACCGGGGAGCTGTTTTTT CASSSVANTGELFF
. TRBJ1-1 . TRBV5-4 TGTGCCAGCAGCTGGGGGACCACTGAAGCTTTCTTT CASSWGTTEAFF
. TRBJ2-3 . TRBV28 TGTGCCAGCTGTCGGACCGTTTCGCGAGTAGCAGATACGCAGTATTTT CASCRTVSRVADTQYF
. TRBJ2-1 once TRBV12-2 TGTGCAAGTCGCTCCCCCTCTAGCGGGGGCCCTTTATGTGAGCAGTTCTTC CASRSPSSGGPLCEQFF
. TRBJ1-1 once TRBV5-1 TGCGCCAGCAGCCAACAGGGATTCACTGAAGCTTTCTTT CASSQQGFTEAFF
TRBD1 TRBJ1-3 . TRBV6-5 TGTGCCAGCAGTTACGACAGGGGAAGTGGAAACACCATATATTTT CASSYDRGSGNTIYF
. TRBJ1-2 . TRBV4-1 TGCGCCAGCAGCCAAGAAACCGGGATTGGAGTCTATGGCTACACCTTC CASSQETGIGVYGYTF
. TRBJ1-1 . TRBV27 TGTGCCAGCAGTCGCTCGCGACAGCCGAACACTGAAGCTTTCTTT CASSRSRQPNTEAFF
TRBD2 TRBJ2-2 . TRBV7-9 TGTGCCAGCAGCTCCGCGGGGGTTTGGGAGCTGTTTTTT CASSSAGVWELFF
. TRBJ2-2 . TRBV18 TGTGCCAGCTCACCACCGAAGACTAGAGACACCGGGGAGCTGTTTTTT CASSPPKTRDTGELFF
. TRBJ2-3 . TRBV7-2 TGTGCCAGCAGCCGTCTAGCGAAGAGCACAGATACGCAGTATTTT CASSRLAKSTDTQYF
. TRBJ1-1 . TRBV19 TGTGCCAGTAGTATAAGCTGGAACACTGAAGCTTTCTTT CASSISWNTEAFF
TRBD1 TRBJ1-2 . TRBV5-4 TGTGCCAGCAGCCCAGCACACGACAGGGTTTTCACCTTC CASSPAHDRVFTF
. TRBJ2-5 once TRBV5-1 TGCGCCAGCAGCTTGGGCAGAACCAATGGAGTGGAGACCCAGTACTTC CASSLGRTNGVETQYF
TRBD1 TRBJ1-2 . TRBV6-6 TGTGCCAGCAGCCTAACAGGGGGCAGTGGCTACACCTTC CASSLTGGSGYTF
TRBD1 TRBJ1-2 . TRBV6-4 TGTGCCAGCAGTGTTGGGACAGCAGCTAACTATGGCTACACCTTC CASSVGTAANYGYTF
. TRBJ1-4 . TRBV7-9 TGTGCCAGCAGCCCAGGACACGCTAACAATGAAAAACTGTTTTTT CASSPGHANNEKLFF
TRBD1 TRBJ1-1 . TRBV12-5 TGTGCTAGTGGTTGGACAGGGACGAACACTGAAGCTTTCTTT CASGWTGTNTEAFF
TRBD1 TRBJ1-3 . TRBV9 TGTGCCAGCAGCGGACAGGGGGCTGGAAACACCATATATTTT CASSGQGAGNTIYF
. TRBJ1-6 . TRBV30 TGTGCCCAGGGACACTCAAATTCACCCCTCCACTTT CAQGHSNSPLHF